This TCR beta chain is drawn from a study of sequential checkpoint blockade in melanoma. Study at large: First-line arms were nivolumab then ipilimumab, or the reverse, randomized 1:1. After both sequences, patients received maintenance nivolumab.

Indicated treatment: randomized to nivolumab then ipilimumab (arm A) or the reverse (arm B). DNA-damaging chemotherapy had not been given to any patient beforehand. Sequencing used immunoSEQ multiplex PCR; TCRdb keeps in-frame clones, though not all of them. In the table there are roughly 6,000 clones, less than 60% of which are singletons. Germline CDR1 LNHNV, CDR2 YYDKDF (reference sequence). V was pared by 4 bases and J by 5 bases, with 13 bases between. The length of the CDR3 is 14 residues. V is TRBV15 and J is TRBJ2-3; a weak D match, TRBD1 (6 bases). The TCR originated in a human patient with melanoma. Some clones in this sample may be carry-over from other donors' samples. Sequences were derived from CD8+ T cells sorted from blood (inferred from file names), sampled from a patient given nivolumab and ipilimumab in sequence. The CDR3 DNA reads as TGTGCCACCAGCATATACGTAGGGGGAGATACGCAGTATTTT. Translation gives CATSIYVGGDTQYF.